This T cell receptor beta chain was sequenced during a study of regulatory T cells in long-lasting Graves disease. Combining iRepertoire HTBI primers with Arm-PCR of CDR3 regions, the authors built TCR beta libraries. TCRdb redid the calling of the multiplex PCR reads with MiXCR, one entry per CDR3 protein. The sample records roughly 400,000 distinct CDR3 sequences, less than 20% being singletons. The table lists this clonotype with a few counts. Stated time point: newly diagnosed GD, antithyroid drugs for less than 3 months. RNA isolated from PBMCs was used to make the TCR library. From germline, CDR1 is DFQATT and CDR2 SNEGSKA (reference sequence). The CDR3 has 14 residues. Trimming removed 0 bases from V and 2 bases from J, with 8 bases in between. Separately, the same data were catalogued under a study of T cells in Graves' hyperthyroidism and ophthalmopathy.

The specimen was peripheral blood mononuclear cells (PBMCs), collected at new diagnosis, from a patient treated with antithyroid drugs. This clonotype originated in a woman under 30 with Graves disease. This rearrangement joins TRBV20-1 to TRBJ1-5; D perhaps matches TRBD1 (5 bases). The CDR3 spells CSARDARGNQPQHF. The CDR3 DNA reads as TGCAGTGCTAGAGATGCCAGGGGCAATCAGCCCCAGCATTTT.